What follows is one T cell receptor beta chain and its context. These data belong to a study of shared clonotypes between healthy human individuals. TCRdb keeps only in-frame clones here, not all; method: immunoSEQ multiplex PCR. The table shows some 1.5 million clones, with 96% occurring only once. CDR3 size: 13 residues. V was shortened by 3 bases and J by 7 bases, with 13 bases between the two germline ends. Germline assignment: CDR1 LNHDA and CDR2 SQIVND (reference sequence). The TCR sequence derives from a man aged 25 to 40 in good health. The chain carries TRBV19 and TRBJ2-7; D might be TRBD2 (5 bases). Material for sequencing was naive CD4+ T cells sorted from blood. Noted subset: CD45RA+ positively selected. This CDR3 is CASSMDLMGEQYF. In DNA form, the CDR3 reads TGTGCCAGTAGTATGGACTTAATGGGGGAGCAGTACTTC.